Presented here are 19 T cell receptor beta chains from one specimen sequenced in a study of T cells in women clearing cervical HPV infection. Assay used: immunoSEQ multiplex PCR; TCRdb lists only in-frame clones, some missing. The listing records tens of thousands of clones. The sample was blood buffy coat. Receptor source: a woman between 18 and 75 years old with a cervical HPV16 infection that either progressed to CIN3+ or cleared (not recorded which).

With regard to this clone: Read coverage stops 3 residues before the CDR3 terminus; the germline J gene supplies the remainder. This rearrangement joins TRBV19 to TRBJ2-3, with TRBD1 identical over 12 bases. The CDR3 is made up of 14 amino acids. CDR1 is LNHDA and CDR2 is SQIVND in the germline V gene (reference sequence). The part of the CDR3 DNA that was read is TGTGCCAGTAGTGGGACAGGGGGCAATCAGCCG. Amino acids: CASSGTGGNQP. The whole CDR3 sequence is CASSGTGGNQPQYF.

To note about this clone: The read stops 3 residues short of the end of the CDR3; the missing end is completed from the germline J gene. The chain joins TRBV7-2 to TRBJ2-5; TRBD2 matches 7 bases. This CDR3 has 13 amino acids. V trimming: 7 bases; J trimming: 2 bases; junction bases outside the gene matches: 4. In germline, CDR1 is SGHTA, CDR2 FQGNSA. CDR3 in amino acids: CASNPGLQETQYF. The CDR3 bases that were read are TGTGCCAGCAACCCGGGACTACAAGAGACC.

On this clone itself: The read terminates 3 residues before the CDR3 end, so the remaining end is supplied by the germline J gene. The chain has TRBV7-9 and TRBJ1-2; 8 positions match TRBD1. CDR3 length equals 14 residues. Germline CDR1 SEHNR, CDR2 FQNEAQ (reference sequence). CDR3 sequence: CASSRRDRIYDYTF. The CDR3 bases that were read are TGTGCCAGCAGTCGCCGGGACAGGATCTACGAC.

As for this clone: Sequencing ends 3 residues short of the CDR3 end; the germline J gene provides the rest. This chain uses TRBV2 with TRBJ1-1; possible D gene TRBD1, 6 bases. The CDR3 is 15 residues long. The germline V gene has CDR1 SNHLY and CDR2 FYNNEI. Trimming took off 4 bases at V and 1 base at J, with 13 bases between the two ends. The CDR3 DNA, read in part, is TGTGCCAGCAGTGCGGCGAACAGGGCGAACACTGAA. Translation: CASSAANRANTE. The whole CDR3 is CASSAANRANTEAFF.

Notes on this clone: The CDR3 end is not reached by the read, which stops 3 residues before it; the germline J gene fills it in. The chain joins TRBV20-1 to TRBJ1-1; no clear D. The CDR3 sequence is 14 residues long. CDR1 is DFQATT, CDR2 SNEGSKA, per germline (reference sequence). The V end was cut by 5 bases, the J end by 1 base, with 14 bases between. The sequenced part of the CDR3 DNA is TGCAGTGCTCCTCGGACTGCCGGGAACACTGAA. As protein: CSAPRTAGNTE. In full, the CDR3 reads CSAPRTAGNTEAFF.

A word on this clone: Read coverage stops 3 residues before the CDR3 terminus; the germline J gene supplies the remainder. This chain joins TRBV5-1 and TRBJ1-4; 7 bases align to TRBD1. CDR1 SGHRS and CDR2 YFSETQ come from the germline V gene. The CDR3 length is 14 residues. The CDR3 bases that were read are TGCGCCAGCAGCTTGGACAGGGGAAATTCACCA. Encoded protein: CASSLDRGNSP. In full, the CDR3 reads CASSLDRGNSPLFF. The full variable domain, rest sourced from reference TRBV5-1 and TRBJ1-4, is KAGVTQTPRYLIKTRGQQVTLSCSPISGHRSVSWYQQTPGQGLQFLFEYFSETQRNKGNFPGRFSGRQFSNSRSEMNVSTLELGDSALYLCASSLDRGNSPLFFGSGTQLSVL.

For this clone: Read coverage stops 3 residues before the CDR3 terminus; the germline J gene supplies the remainder. J is TRBJ2-2 and V is TRBV5-1; 10 bases align to TRBD2. V gave up 1 base and J gave up 5 bases; unmatched junction bases: 2. The CDR3 is made up of 15 amino acids. From germline, CDR1 is SGHRS and CDR2 YFSETQ. CDR3 DNA, as far as it was read: TGCGCCAGCAGCTTGCAGCGGGGGGGGACCGGGGAG. Its protein product is CASSLQRGGTGE. The whole CDR3 sequence reads CASSLQRGGTGELFF.

About this clone itself: The CDR3 end falls 3 residues outside the read, so it is completed with the germline J gene. V gene TRBV7-9 combines with J gene TRBJ1-1; tentatively, D is TRBD1 (5 bases). The germline V and J ends were trimmed by 0 bases and 7 bases, with 12 bases remaining between them. CDR3 size: 14 residues. The V gene's germline CDR1 is SEHNR and CDR2 FQNEAQ (reference sequence). The CDR3 region is CASSLAEGIHEAFF. CDR3 DNA, as far as it was read: TGTGCCAGCAGCTTAGCCGAGGGGATACATGAA.

CDR3 protein: CASSRLVYEQYF. The DNA read from the CDR3 is TGTGCCAGCAGCCGACTAGTCTACGAG. The chain carries TRBV28 and TRBJ2-7, with D perhaps matching TRBD2 (6 bases). The DNA ends 3 residues before the CDR3 does, and the rest of the CDR3 is filled in from the germline J gene. CDR1 is MDHEN and CDR2 is SYDVKM in the germline V gene. The V end lost 6 bases, the J end lost 3 bases, and 9 bases lay between the germline ends. The CDR3 spans 12 residues.

About this clone: The read falls 3 residues short of the CDR3 end, and the missing part is taken from the germline J gene. The chain uses TRBV30 and TRBJ2-2; maybe TRBD1 (5 bases). This CDR3 spans 13 amino acids. Germline V gene data show CDR1 as GTSNPN and CDR2 as SVGIG (reference sequence). The CDR3 sequence is CAWTRSGANVLFF. The CDR3 bases that were read are TGTGCCTGGACACGCTCTGGGGCCAACGTG.

In the case of this clone: The read terminates 3 residues ahead of where the CDR3 ends, so the germline J gene completes it. The chain carries TRBV28 and TRBJ1-5, with 7 nucleotides matching TRBD1. Germline V gene sequence: CDR1 MDHEN, CDR2 SYDVKM. V shed 2 bases, J shed 6 bases, and the junction held 7 bases outside the gene matches. CDR3 length equals 15 residues. Partial CDR3 DNA: TGTGCCAGCAGTTTACGGCGACAGGGCGTTCAGCCC. It yields the protein CASSLRRQGVQP. The CDR3, in full, reads CASSLRRQGVQPQHF.

With respect to this clone: Sequencing ends 3 residues short of the CDR3 end; the germline J gene provides the rest. V is TRBV29-1 and J is TRBJ2-1, with 7 nucleotides matching TRBD2. Germline lookup yields CDR1 SQVTM and CDR2 ANQGSEA. The junction had 11 bases not matched to a gene; V was cut back by 7 bases and J by 5 bases. The CDR3 covers 14 residues. This chain's CDR3 is CSGGLVPPDNEQFF. CDR3 DNA (partial): TGCAGCGGCGGACTAGTGCCCCCTGACAATGAG.

Points on this clone: One junction end does not reproduce the germline sequence, and a read error may be involved. The CDR3 extends 3 residues past the end of the read, so its final part is completed from the germline J gene. The same CDR3 also results from other DNA sequences found in this sample. This chain links TRBV2 with TRBJ1-3; tentative D call: TRBD1 (5 bases). The CDR3 loop spans 15 amino acids. Germline CDR1 and CDR2: SNHLY and FYNNEI. The CDR3 spells CASSELAGIGNTIYF. The part of the CDR3 DNA that was read is TGTGCCAGCAGTGAGCTCGCAGGGATAGGAAACACG.

CDR3 bases read: TGTGCCTGGAGCGCAGGGGGAACCTACGAG. This gives the protein CAWSAGGTYE. In full, the CDR3 is CAWSAGGTYEQYF. V is TRBV30 and J is TRBJ2-7; 7 bases match TRBD1. With the read ending 3 residues before the CDR3 end, the germline J gene is used to fill in that end. This CDR3 has 13 residues. Trimming cost V 3 bases and J 2 bases; bases outside gene matches: 4. Per the germline V gene, CDR1 is GTSNPN and CDR2 is SVGIG (reference sequence).

Concerning this clone itself: Read sequence stops 3 residues before the CDR3 end, and the germline J gene provides the missing end. The chain couples TRBV5-4 to TRBJ2-3; no definite D call. Between the trimmed V and J ends, which lost 1 base and 2 bases, there was a span of 14 bases. Looked up from germline, CDR1 is SGHNT and CDR2 is YYREEE (reference sequence). The CDR3 runs to 16 residues. The CDR3 protein is CASSLRVATNTDTQYF. The sequenced part of the CDR3 DNA is TGTGCCAGCAGCTTGCGGGTAGCCACGAACACAGATACG. The full variable domain, in which reference TRBV5-4 and TRBJ2-3 provide the parts outside the CDR3, is ETGVTQSPTHLIKTRGQQVTLRCSSQSGHNTVSWYQQALGQGPQFIFQYYREEENGRGNFPPRFSGLQFPNYSSELNVNALELDDSALYLCASSLRVATNTDTQYFGPGTRLTVL.

Comment on this clone: The CDR3 goes on 3 residues after the read ends, and that part is filled in from the germline J gene. The chain employs TRBV20-1 and TRBJ2-7, with 8 bases that match TRBD2. CDR1 DFQATT and CDR2 SNEGSKA come from the germline V gene (reference sequence). The trim removed 1 base at V and 1 base at J, leaving 3 bases unmatched. This CDR3 has 14 amino acids. CDR3 DNA, as far as it was read: TGCAGTGCTAGAGGGCGCGGGGGGTCCTACGAG. It codes for CSARGRGGSYE. The full CDR3 reads CSARGRGGSYEQYF.

Points on this clone: The observed sequence ends 3 residues before the CDR3 terminus, with the missing tail filled in from the germline J gene. This chain connects TRBV19 to TRBJ2-5; 9 bases agree with TRBD1. Trimming removed 5 bases from V and 5 bases from J; junction bases left unmatched: 9. CDR3 length: 15 amino acids. Germline CDR1 LNHDA, CDR2 SQIVND (reference sequence). CDR3 protein: CASSPGQGLGETQYF. The CDR3 DNA, read in part, is TGTGCCAGTAGTCCGGGACAGGGTTTGGGCGAGACC.

About this clone itself: The read comes to an end 3 residues before the CDR3 does, leaving the germline J gene to fill in the end. The chain employs TRBV20-1 and TRBJ2-3; 7 bases match TRBD2. Germline V gene sequence: CDR1 DFQATT, CDR2 SNEGSKA (reference sequence). Trimming at V came to 4 bases and at J to 0 bases, leaving 10 bases not matched to a gene. This CDR3 comprises 16 residues. The CDR3 sequence is CSATPTAGTSTDTQYF. The sequenced part of the CDR3 DNA is TGCAGTGCTACACCAACAGCGGGGACTAGCACAGATACG.

Of note for this clone: The missing CDR3 end, 3 residues past where the read stops, is filled in from the germline J gene. The gene calls are TRBV12-3 or TRBV12-4 and TRBJ2-1; TRBD2 agrees at 7 bases. The CDR3 has 15 residues. The junction had 7 bases not matched to a gene; V was cut back by 2 bases and J by 6 bases. Partial CDR3 DNA: TGTGCCAGCAGTTTACCAAGCGGGACCCGCAATGAG. Encoded protein: CASSLPSGTRNE. The full CDR3 reads CASSLPSGTRNEQFF.